This T cell receptor beta chain comes out of a study of OX40 agonist ivuxolimab in advanced cancers. Study details: Ivuxolimab was administered intravenously to patients at 0.01 to 10 mg/kg every 2 weeks. The study enrolled dose-escalation patients with hepatocellular carcinoma, melanoma, renal cell or head and neck cancer. General observations from the study: Some patients without response likewise showed low normalized clonal expansion. Partly responding patients at 0.1-3.0 mg/kg showed some of the smallest clonal expansion.

Only in-frame clones appear in the TCRdb table, and some are missing; sequencing was by immunoSEQ multiplex PCR. The data show roughly 67,000 clones, with around 86% seen just once and roughly 0.68% held by the top ten. Germline V lookup: CDR1 SGHVS, CDR2 FQNEAQ. This CDR3 is 14 amino acids long. The ends lost 5 bases at V and 1 base at J; junction bases unmatched: 4. About this clone itself: The target antigen is unknown.

Sequences were derived from CD4+ or CD8+ T cells sorted from blood, sampled in a trial of the OX40 agonist ivuxolimab. This receptor was taken from an adult with an advanced solid tumor such as melanoma, head and neck, liver or kidney cancer. The chain employs TRBV7-8 and TRBJ1-1; 7 bases are shared with TRBD1. The CDR3 DNA reads TGTGCCAGCAGCAATGACAGGGCGAACACTGAAGCTTTCTTT. It yields the protein CASSNDRANTEAFF.